The TCR beta chain under discussion was sequenced for a study of blood T cell repertoires in COVID-19. Germline-derived CDR1 and CDR2 are SNHLY and FYNNEI. V shed 2 bases and J 4 bases; nucleotides not matched to a gene: 8. CDR3 size: 16 residues. Profiling relied on immunoSEQ multiplex PCR, and the TCRdb table lists in-frame clones only, not all of them. The sample consists of some 300,000 clones, about 90% of them appearing once. Sequences were obtained from peripheral blood. V and J are TRBV2 and TRBJ2-7; 10 positions match TRBD1. This TCR was sampled from a man aged 18 to 29 with active or convalescent COVID-19. Here the CDR3 DNA reads TGTGCCAGCAGTGAACCAGTCGGGACAGGGGTGTACGAGCAGTACTTC. Translated, it gives CASSEPVGTGVYEQYF.